This T cell receptor beta chain derives from a study of blood T cells in healthy people across ages (dated by TCRdb to about 2015). About the investigation overall: In model experiments, template switching captured roughly one uniquely barcoded TCR beta cDNA molecule for every two T cells. Using deep sequencing normalized with unique cDNA molecular identifiers, the study measured how TCR beta repertoire diversity changes with age. The donors were divided into four age groups: young (average approximately 16 years), middle-aged (about 41), aged (approximately 64) and long-lived (around 80). Donors of different ages were randomly distributed across sequencing lanes to avoid experimental bias. Using the same blood draw, the study looked at two additional independent replicas of 1 million unique cDNA reads for two donors, one aged 18 to 30 and the other aged 80 or older.

Overall study results and their limits: Compared with the aged group, the long-lived group had more naive CD4+ T cells, fewer expanded clones and increased TCR diversity, a pattern suggesting age selection. There was a strong correlation between observed TCR beta diversity and the percentage of naive T cells measured by flow cytometry. Estimates of total diversity based on one million sequenced T cells were regarded as lower bounds and as underestimates. As age increased, observed TCR beta diversity per million T cells dropped in a roughly linear way, and a significant reduction was already evident by age around 41. Donor CMV infection status was unknown, potentially confounding age-related changes in expanded clonotypes. Conclusive comparison of naive and antigen-experienced compartments was prevented by the profiling of bulk unsorted PBMCs.

The roughly 37 donors, aged roughly 6 to 90 years, were systemically healthy Caucasian individuals from Russia. Each donor gave 8 to 10 milliliters of peripheral blood, collected into EDTA-treated Vacutainer tubes. Ficoll-Paque density-gradient centrifugation was used to isolate PBMCs, with at least 7 million obtained per sample. Total RNA, at least 6 micrograms per sample, was extracted from PBMCs with Trizol reagent. The percentages of naive CD45RAhigh/CD27high T cells were determined by flow cytometry on a PBMC aliquot from every donor. Library preparation was by 5' RACE. Sequencing took place on an Illumina HiSeq 2500. A second PCR of about 7 to 12 cycles was run with a J-beta primer mix and a sample-barcoded 5' primer. Each TCR beta cDNA molecule received a unique molecular identifier from a template-switch 5' adaptor carrying 12 random nucleotides. At least 2.5 million CDR3-containing paired-end reads were obtained from each sample. All of the RNA was converted into first-strand cDNA using the Mint cDNA synthesis kit, with a TRBC-specific oligonucleotide serving as the primer. Following uracil-DNA glycosylase treatment, a first 18-cycle PCR with universal primers M1SS and BC2_uni_R was performed on all cDNA. Concerning the study's data processing: For normalization, 1 million high-quality reads, each with a distinct molecular identifier, were randomly selected from each sample. Instead of being binned into consensus sequences, reads that shared molecular identifiers were thrown out. CDR3 identification, clonotype clustering and error correction used MiTCR with a Q25 quality threshold and the strictest error-elimination algorithm. A nonparametric unseen species model with Euler transformation was used to estimate lower-bound total TCR beta diversity. In TCRdb, the public reads were trimmed at Q25 with fastp and aligned with MiXCR, with productive beta chains retained. Entries that share a CDR3 protein sequence are merged under the most common genes and DNA. The V and J calls reflect TCRdb's pipeline rather than the authors' work. The sample table contains hundreds of thousands of distinct CDR3 sequences; only one count was recorded for just over 55% of them. Clones ranked in the top ten supply under 30% of the sample.

As regards this clonotype: Its antigen specificity is not known. Base qualities are not provided; no much larger clone lies one nucleotide away.

CDR1 and CDR2 (SGHVS, FQNEAQ) derive from the germline V gene. The CDR3 starts with the cysteine, ends with the phenylalanine, and has 13 residues. CDR3 DNA is the only sequence kept; it has 39 bases, read in frame from the first base. V lost 5 bases and J lost 4 bases, and the count of bases not matched to a germline gene is 4. The sequence joins TRBV7-8 to TRBJ2-5; 7 junctional bases match TRBD1. The specimen was blood. This clonotype was obtained from a man aged 35 to 55 in good health. The CDR3 is CASSQRDRETQYF. The bases are TGTGCCAGCAGCCAAAGGGACAGAGAGACCCAGTACTTC. The reference TRBV7-8 and TRBJ2-5 proteins fill in what lies around the CDR3, so the full variable domain reads GAGVSQSPRYKVAKRGQDVALRCDPISGHVSLFWYQQALGQGPEFLTYFQNEAQLDKSGLPSDRFFAERPEGSVSTLKIQRTQQEDSAVYLCASSQRDRETQYFGPGTRLLVL.